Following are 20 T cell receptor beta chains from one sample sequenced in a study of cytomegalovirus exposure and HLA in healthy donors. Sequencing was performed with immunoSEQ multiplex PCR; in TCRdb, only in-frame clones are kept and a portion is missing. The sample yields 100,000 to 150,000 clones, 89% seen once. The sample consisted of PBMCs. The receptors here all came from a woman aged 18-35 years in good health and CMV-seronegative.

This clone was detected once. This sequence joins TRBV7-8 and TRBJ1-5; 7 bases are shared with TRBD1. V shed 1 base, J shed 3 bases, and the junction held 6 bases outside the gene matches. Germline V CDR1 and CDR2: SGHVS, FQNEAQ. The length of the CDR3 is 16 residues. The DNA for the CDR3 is TGTGCCAGCAGCTTAGGGGGACAGCCTTTCAATCAGCCCCAGCATTTT. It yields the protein CASSLGGQPFNQPQHF.

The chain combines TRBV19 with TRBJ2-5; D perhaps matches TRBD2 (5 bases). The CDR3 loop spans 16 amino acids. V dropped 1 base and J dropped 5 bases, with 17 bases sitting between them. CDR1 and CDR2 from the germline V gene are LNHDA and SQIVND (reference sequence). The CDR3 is CASSIGGGGPAETQYF. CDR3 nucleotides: TGTGCCAGTAGTATAGGGGGTGGCGGGCCTGCTGAGACCCAGTACTTC. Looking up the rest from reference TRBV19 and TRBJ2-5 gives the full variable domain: DGGITQSPKYLFRKEGQNVTLSCEQNLNHDAMYWYRQDPGQGLRLIYYSQIVNDFQKGDIAEGYSVSREKKESFPLTVTSAQKNPTAFYLCASSIGGGGPAETQYFGPGTRLLVL.

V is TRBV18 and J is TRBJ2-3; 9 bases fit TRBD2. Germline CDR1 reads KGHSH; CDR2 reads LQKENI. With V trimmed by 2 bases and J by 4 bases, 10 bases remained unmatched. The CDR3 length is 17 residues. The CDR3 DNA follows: TGTGCCAGCTCACCAGCGTCCGGGACTAGCAATCCAGATACGCAGTATTTT. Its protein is CASSPASGTSNPDTQYF.

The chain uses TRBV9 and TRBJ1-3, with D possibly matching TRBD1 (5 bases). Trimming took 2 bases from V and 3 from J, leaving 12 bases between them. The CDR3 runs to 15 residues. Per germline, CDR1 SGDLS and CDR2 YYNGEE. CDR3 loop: CASSVADSLGNTIYF. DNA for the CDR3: TGTGCCAGCAGCGTGGCTGACAGCCTTGGAAACACCATATATTTT.

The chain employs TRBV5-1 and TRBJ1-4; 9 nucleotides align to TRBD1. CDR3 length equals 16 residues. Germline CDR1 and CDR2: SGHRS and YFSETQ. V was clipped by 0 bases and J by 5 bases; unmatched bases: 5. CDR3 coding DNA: TGCGCCAGCAGCTTGGCCAAGGGGACAGGGAATGAAAAACTGTTTTTT. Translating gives CASSLAKGTGNEKLFF.

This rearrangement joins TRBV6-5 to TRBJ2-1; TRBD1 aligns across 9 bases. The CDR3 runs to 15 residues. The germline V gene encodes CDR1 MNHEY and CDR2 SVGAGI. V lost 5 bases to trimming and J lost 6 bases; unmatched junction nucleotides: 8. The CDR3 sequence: CASSRDREVFNEQFF. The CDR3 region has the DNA TGTGCCAGCAGTCGGGACAGGGAGGTTTTCAATGAGCAGTTCTTC.

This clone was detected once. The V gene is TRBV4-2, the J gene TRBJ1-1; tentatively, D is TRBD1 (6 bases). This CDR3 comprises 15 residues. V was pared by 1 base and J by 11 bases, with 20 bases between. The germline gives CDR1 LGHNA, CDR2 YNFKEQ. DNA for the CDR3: TGTGCCAGCAGCCAAGGCTTCGACAGGAGAGTTAGGGCTTTCTTT. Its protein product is CASSQGFDRRVRAFF.

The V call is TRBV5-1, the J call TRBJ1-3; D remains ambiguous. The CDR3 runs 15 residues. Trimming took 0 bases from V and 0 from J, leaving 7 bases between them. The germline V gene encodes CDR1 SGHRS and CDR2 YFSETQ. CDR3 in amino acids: CASSLDSLSGNTIYF. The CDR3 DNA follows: TGCGCCAGCAGCTTGGACAGTCTCTCTGGAAACACCATATATTTT.

The DNA for the CDR3 is TGCGCCAGCAGCCAAGAGATAGGACAGGGCTACGAGCAGTACGTC. Protein: CASSQEIGQGYEQYV. The genes are TRBV4-1 and TRBJ2-7, with 8 bases lining up with TRBD1. The CDR3 is made up of 15 amino acids. V shed 0 bases and J 3 bases; nucleotides not matched to a gene: 4. The germline V gene encodes CDR1 MGHRA and CDR2 YSYEKL.

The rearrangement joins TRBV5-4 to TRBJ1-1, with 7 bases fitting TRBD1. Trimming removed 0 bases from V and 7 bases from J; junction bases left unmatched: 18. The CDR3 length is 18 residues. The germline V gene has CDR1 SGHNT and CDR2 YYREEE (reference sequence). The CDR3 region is CASSLDRGFPDTRGEAFF. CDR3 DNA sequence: TGTGCCAGCAGCTTGGACAGGGGCTTTCCAGACACTCGCGGTGAAGCTTTCTTT.

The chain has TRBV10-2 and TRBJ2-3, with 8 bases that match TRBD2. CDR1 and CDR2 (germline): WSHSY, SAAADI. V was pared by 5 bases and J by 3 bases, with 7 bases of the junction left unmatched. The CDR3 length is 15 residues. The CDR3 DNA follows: TGCGCCAGCAGTACCGCGGGAGGCCGGACAGATACGCAGTATTTT. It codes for CASSTAGGRTDTQYF.

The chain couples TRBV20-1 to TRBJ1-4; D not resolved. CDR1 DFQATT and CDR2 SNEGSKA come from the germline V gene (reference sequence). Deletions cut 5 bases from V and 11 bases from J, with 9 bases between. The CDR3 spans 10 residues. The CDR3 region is CSAAPGKLFF. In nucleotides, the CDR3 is TGCAGTGCTGCCCCGGGGAAACTGTTTTTT.

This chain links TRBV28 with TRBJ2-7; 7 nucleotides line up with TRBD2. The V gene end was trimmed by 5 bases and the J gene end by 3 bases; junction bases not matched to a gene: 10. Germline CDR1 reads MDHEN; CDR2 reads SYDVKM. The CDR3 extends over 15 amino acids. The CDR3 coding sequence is TGTGCCAGCAGTATTCTGGCGGGGGAAGGCTACGAGCAGTACGTC. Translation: CASSILAGEGYEQYV.

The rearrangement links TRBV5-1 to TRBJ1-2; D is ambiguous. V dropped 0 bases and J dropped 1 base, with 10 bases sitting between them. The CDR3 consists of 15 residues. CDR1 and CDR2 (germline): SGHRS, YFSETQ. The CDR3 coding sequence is TGCGCCAGCAGCTTGGGGCTCGGGGTTAACTATGGCTACACCTTC. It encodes CASSLGLGVNYGYTF.

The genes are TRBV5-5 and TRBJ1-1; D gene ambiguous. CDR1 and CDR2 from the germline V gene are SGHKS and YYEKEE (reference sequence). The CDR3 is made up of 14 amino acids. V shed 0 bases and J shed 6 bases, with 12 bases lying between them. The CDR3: CASSLAGKLAEAFF. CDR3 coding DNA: TGTGCCAGCAGCTTGGCCGGGAAACTGGCTGAAGCTTTCTTT.

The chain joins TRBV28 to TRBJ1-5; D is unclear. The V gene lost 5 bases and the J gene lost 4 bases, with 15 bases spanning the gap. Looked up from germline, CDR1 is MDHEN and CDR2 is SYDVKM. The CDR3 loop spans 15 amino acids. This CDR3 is CASSTKRRVNQPQHF. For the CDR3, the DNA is TGTGCCAGCAGTACAAAGAGGCGGGTAAATCAGCCCCAGCATTTT.

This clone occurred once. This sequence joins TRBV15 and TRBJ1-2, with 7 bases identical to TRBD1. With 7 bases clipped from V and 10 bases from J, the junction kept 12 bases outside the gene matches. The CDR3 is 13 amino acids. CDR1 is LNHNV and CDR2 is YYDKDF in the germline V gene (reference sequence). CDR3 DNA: TGTGCCACCATCACCAGGGACAGTCCTACCTACACCTTC. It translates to CATITRDSPTYTF.

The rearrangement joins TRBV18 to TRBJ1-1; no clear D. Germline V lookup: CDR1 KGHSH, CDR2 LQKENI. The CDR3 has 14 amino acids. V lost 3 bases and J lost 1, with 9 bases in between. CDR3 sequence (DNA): TGTGCCAGCTCACCTCAATCACAGAACACTGAAGCTTTCTTT. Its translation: CASSPQSQNTEAFF.

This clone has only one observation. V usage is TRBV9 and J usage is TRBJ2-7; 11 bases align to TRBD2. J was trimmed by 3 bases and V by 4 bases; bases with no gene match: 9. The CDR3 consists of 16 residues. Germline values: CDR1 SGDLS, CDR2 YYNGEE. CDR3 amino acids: CASSKGGLAEIYEQYF. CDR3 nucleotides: TGTGCCAGCAGCAAAGGGGGACTAGCGGAGATCTACGAGCAGTACTTC.

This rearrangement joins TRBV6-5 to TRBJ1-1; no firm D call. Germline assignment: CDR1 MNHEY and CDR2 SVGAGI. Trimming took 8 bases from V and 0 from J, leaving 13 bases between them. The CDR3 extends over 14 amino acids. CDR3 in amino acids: CASFRDIMNTEAFF. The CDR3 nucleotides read TGTGCCAGCTTTAGAGACATCATGAACACTGAAGCTTTCTTT.